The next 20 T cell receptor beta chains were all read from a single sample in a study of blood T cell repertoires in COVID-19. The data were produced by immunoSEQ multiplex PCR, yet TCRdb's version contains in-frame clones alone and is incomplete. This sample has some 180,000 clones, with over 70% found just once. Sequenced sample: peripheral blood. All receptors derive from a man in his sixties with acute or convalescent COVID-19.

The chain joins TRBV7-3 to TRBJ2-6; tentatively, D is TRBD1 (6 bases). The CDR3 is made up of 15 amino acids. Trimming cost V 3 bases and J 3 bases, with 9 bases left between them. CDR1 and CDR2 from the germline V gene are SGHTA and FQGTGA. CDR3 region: CASSFRGGGANVLTF. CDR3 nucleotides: TGTGCCAGCAGCTTCAGGGGTGGTGGGGCCAACGTCCTGACTTTC.

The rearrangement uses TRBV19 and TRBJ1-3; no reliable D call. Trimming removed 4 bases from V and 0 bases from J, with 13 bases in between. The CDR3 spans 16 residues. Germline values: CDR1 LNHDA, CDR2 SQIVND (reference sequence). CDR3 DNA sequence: TGTGCCAGTAGTAGCTCACAGATACACTCTGGAAACACCATATATTTT. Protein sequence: CASSSSQIHSGNTIYF.

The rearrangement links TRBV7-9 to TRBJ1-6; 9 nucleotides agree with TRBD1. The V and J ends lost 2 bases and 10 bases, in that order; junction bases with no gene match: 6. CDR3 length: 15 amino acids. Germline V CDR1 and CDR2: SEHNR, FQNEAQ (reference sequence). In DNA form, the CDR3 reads TGTGCCAGCAGCTTAAACAGGGGGCTAGACTCACCCCTCCACTTT. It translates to CASSLNRGLDSPLHF.

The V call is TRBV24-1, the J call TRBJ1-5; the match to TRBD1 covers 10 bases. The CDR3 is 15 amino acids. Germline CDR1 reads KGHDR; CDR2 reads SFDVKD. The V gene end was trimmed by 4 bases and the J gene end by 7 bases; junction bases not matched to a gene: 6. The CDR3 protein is CATSEQGQGIQPQHF. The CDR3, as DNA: TGTGCCACCAGTGAACAGGGACAGGGGATCCAGCCCCAGCATTTT.

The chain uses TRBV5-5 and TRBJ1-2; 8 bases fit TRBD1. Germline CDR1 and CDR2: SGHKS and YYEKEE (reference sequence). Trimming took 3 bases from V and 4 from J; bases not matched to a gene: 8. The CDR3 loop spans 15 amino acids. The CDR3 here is CASSYASGQAYGYTF. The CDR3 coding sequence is TGTGCCAGCAGCTATGCATCGGGACAGGCCTATGGCTACACCTTC. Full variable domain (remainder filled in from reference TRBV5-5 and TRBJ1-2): DAGVTQSPTHLIKTRGQQVTLRCSPISGHKSVSWYQQVLGQGPQFIFQYYEKEERGRGNFPDRFSARQFPNYSSELNVNALLLGDSALYLCASSYASGQAYGYTFGSGTRLTVV.

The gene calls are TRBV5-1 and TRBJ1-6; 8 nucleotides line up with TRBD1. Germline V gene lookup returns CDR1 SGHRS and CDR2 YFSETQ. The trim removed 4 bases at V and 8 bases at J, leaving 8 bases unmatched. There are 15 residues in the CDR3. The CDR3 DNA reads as TGCGCCAGCAGCACCCTCGGACAGGGAGATTCACCCCTCCACTTT. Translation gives CASSTLGQGDSPLHF.

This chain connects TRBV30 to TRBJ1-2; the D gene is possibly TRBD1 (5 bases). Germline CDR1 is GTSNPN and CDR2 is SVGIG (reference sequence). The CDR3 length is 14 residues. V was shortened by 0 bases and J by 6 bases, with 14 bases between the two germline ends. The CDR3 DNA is TGTGCCTGGAGTGTGGAGGGGATGAGGAATGGCTACACCTTC. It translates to CAWSVEGMRNGYTF. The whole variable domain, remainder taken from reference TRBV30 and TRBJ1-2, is SQTIHQWPATLVQPVGSPLSLECTVEGTSNPNLYWYRQAAGRGLQLLFYSVGIGQISSEVPQNLSASRPQDRQFILSSKKLLLSDSGFYLCAWSVEGMRNGYTFGSGTRLTVV.

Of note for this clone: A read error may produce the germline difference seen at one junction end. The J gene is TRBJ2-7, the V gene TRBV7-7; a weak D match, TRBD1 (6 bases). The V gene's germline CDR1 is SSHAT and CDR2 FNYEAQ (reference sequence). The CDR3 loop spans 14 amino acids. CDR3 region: CASSPGTRPYEQYF. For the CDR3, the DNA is TGTGCTAGCAGCCCCGGGACACGACCCTACGAGCAGTACTTC.

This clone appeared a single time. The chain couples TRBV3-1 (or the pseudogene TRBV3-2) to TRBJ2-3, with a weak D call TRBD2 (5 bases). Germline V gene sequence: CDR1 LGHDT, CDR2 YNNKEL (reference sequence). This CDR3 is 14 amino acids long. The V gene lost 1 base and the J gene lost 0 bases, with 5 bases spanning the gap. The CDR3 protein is CASSQGESTDTQYF. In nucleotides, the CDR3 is TGTGCCAGCAGCCAAGGGGAGAGCACAGATACGCAGTATTTT.

The CDR3 loop is CASSAQGFGNTIYF. CDR3 coding DNA: TGTGCCAGCAGTGCCCAGGGTTTTGGAAACACCATATATTTT. The chain is built from TRBV2 and TRBJ1-3; D might be TRBD1 (5 bases). The CDR3 sequence is 14 residues long. CDR1 and CDR2 from the germline V gene are SNHLY and FYNNEI. Trimming stripped 4 bases from V and 3 bases from J, with 10 bases between. Based on the CDR3 plus reference TRBV2 and TRBJ1-3, the full variable domain is EPEVTQTPSHQVTQMGQEVILRCVPISNHLYFYWYRQILGQKVEFLVSFYNNEISEKSEIFDDQFSVERPDGSNFTLKIRSTKLEDSAMYFCASSAQGFGNTIYFGEGSWLTVV.

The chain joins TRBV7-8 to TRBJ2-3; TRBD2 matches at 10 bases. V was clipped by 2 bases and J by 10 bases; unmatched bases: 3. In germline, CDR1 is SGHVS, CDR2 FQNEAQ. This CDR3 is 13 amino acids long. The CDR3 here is CASSLSSGGSQYF. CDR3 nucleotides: TGTGCCAGCAGCTTAAGTAGCGGGGGGTCGCAGTATTTT.

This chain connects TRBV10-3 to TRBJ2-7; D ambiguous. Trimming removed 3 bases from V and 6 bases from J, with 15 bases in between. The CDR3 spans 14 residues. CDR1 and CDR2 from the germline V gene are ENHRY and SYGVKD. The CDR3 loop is CAISDERSFGEQYF. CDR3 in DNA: TGTGCCATCAGTGATGAGAGGAGCTTCGGCGAGCAGTACTTC.

The DNA of the CDR3 is TGCGCCAGCAGCCAAGATCCCGCTAGGTACAATGAGCAGTTCTTC. The encoded protein is CASSQDPARYNEQFF. The rearrangement joins TRBV4-3 to TRBJ2-1; D is unclear. Trimming removed 0 bases at V and 4 bases at J, with 10 bases between. The germline gives CDR1 LGHNA, CDR2 YSLEER. This CDR3 is built from 15 residues.

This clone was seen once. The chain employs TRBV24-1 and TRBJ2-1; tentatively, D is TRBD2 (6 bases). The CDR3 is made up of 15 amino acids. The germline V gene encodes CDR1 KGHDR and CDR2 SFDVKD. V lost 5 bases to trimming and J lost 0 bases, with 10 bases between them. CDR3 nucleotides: TGTGCCACCAGTGCCCCCGGGGGCTCCTACAATGAGCAGTTCTTC. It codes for CATSAPGGSYNEQFF.

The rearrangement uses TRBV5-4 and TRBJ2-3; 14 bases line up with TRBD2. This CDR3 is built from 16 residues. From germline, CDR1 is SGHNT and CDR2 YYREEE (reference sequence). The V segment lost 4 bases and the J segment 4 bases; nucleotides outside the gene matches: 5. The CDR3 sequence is CASSRLAGGLADTQYF. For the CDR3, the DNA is TGTGCCAGCAGCAGACTAGCGGGGGGGTTGGCAGATACGCAGTATTTT.

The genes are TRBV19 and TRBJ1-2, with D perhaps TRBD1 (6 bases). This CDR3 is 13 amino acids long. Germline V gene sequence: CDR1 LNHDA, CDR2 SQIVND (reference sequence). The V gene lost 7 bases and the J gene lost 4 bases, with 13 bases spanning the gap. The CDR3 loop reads CASTWTESYGYTF. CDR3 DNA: TGTGCCAGTACCTGGACAGAGTCCTATGGCTACACCTTC.

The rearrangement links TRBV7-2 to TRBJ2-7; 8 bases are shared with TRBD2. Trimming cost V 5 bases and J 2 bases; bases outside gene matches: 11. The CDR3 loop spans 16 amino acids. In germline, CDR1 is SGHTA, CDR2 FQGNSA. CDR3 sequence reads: CASSPRGSGTAYEQYF. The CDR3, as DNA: TGTGCCAGCAGCCCGAGGGGTAGCGGGACCGCCTACGAGCAGTACTTC.

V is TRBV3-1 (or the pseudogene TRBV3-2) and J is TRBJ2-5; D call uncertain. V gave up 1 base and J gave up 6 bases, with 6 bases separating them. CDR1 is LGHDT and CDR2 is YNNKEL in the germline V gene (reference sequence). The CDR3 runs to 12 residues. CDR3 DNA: TGTGCCAGCAGCCAAGCAGTTAAGACCCAGTACTTC. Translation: CASSQAVKTQYF.

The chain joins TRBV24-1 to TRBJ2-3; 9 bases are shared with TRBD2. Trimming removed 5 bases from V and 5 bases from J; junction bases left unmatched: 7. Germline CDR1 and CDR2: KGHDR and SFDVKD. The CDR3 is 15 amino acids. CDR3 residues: CATSGGGAGEDTQYF. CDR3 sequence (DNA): TGTGCCACCAGTGGCGGGGGGGCCGGCGAAGATACGCAGTATTTT.

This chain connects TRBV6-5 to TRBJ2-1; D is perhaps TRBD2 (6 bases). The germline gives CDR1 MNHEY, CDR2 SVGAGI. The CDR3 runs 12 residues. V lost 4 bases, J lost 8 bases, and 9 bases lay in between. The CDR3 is CASSWGEDEQFF. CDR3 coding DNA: TGTGCCAGCAGTTGGGGGGAGGATGAGCAGTTCTTC.